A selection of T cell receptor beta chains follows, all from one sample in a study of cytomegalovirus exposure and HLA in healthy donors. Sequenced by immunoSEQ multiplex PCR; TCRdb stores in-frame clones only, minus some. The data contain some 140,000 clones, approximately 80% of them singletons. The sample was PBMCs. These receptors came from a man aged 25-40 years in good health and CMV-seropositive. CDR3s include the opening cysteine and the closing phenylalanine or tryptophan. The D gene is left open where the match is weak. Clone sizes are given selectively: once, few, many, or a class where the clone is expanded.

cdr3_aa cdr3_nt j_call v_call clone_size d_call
CASSVMNTEAFF TGTGCCAGCAGCGTAATGAACACTGAAGCTTTCTTT TRBJ1-1 TRBV2 - -
CASSEGTGGNEQFF TGTGCCAGCAGCGAGGGAACAGGGGGCAATGAGCAGTTCTTC TRBJ2-1 TRBV5-6 few TRBD1
CASKLRVLEGDTQYF TGCGCCAGCAAGCTTCGGGTCTTAGAGGGCGATACGCAGTATTTT TRBJ2-3 TRBV5-1 - -
CASSLAPSGVYNSPLHF TGTGCCAGCAGCTTAGCGCCTAGCGGGGTCTATAATTCACCCCTCCACTTT TRBJ1-6 TRBV7-9 - -
CASSSGARGRREQYF TGTGCCAGCAGTTCTGGGGCCAGGGGGAGGCGGGAGCAGTACTTC TRBJ2-7 TRBV27 - -
CAISESGRFGNTIYF TGTGCCATCAGTGAGTCGGGCCGGTTTGGAAACACCATATATTTT TRBJ1-3 TRBV10-3 - -
CASSQLGGGYTF TGTGCCAGCAGTCAACTTGGTGGTGGCTACACCTTC TRBJ1-2 TRBV6-5 - -
CASSFDGSSGNTIYF TGCGCCAGCAGCTTTGACGGGAGCTCTGGAAACACCATATATTTT TRBJ1-3 TRBV5-1 - -
CAIRLAGGLTGELFF TGTGCCATCAGGCTAGCGGGAGGCCTCACCGGGGAGCTGTTTTTT TRBJ2-2 TRBV10-3 - TRBD2
CASSHPRDRLFTIGQYF TGTGCCAGCAGTCATCCAAGGGACAGGCTATTCACGATCGGGCAGTACTTC TRBJ2-5 TRBV28 - TRBD1
CASSPWGATNEKLFF TGTGCCAGCAGCCCATGGGGGGCAACTAATGAAAAACTGTTTTTT TRBJ1-4 TRBV11-2 - -
CASSDSSDTGELFF TGTGCCAGCAGTGACTCTAGCGACACCGGGGAGCTGTTTTTT TRBJ2-2 TRBV6-4 - -
CASSLAAGAYEQFF TGTGCTAGCAGCTTAGCAGCGGGAGCCTATGAGCAGTTCTTC TRBJ2-1 TRBV7-7 - TRBD2
CASSIAGTAGETQYF TGTGCCAGCAGCATAGCGGGAACTGCGGGAGAGACCCAGTACTTC TRBJ2-5 TRBV6-5 - TRBD2
CASSMIGGYPEAFF TGTGCCAGTAGTATGATAGGGGGCTACCCGGAAGCTTTCTTT TRBJ1-1 TRBV19 few TRBD1
CASSFSGSTYEQYF TGTGCCAGCAGCTTCAGTGGCTCGACCTACGAGCAGTACTTC TRBJ2-7 TRBV11-2 - -
CASSFIGGSNQPQHF TGTGCCAGCAGTTTCATAGGGGGTAGCAATCAGCCCCAGCATTTT TRBJ1-5 TRBV28 - -
CASSLEGRFYEQYF TGTGCCAGCAGTTTAGAGGGTCGTTTTTACGAGCAGTACTTC TRBJ2-7 TRBV28 - -
CASSPVGRGNRPQHF TGTGCCAGTAGTCCCGTGGGGAGGGGCAATCGGCCCCAGCATTTT TRBJ1-5 TRBV19 - -
CASSSLGYTGGTGELFF TGCGCCAGCAGCTCCTTGGGCTACACAGGGGGAACCGGGGAGCTGTTTTTT TRBJ2-2 TRBV5-1 - TRBD1
CASSLTGELAEKLFF TGTGCCAGCAGCTTAACAGGGGAGTTGGCTGAAAAACTGTTTTTT TRBJ1-4 TRBV7-6 - TRBD1
CASSLAGRQMNYEQYF TGCGCCAGCAGCTTGGCCGGTCGACAGATGAACTACGAGCAGTACTTC TRBJ2-7 TRBV5-1 - -
CASKDGATNEKLFF TGTGCCTCGAAGGACGGGGCAACTAATGAAAAACTGTTTTTT TRBJ1-4 TRBV2 - -
CASSLSGDFSEAFF TGTGCCAGCAGCTTATCAGGGGATTTTAGTGAAGCTTTCTTT TRBJ1-1 TRBV7-3 - -
CATSRDRLATYEQYF TGTGCCACCAGCAGAGATCGACTAGCGACCTACGAGCAGTACTTC TRBJ2-7 TRBV15 - TRBD2
CSSSLLPRTNTGELFF TGTTCCAGCAGCTTACTTCCGCGGACGAACACCGGGGAGCTGTTTTTT TRBJ2-2 TRBV7-9 - -
CASSLAGGGEQYF TGTGCCAGCAGTTTAGCGGGAGGGGGCGAGCAGTACTTC TRBJ2-7 TRBV28 few TRBD2
CASSLSGRGGAQPQHF TGTGCCAGCAGTTTATCTGGGCGGGGGGGGGCTCAGCCCCAGCATTTT TRBJ1-5 TRBV27 - -
CSVGDSSSYNEQFF TGCAGCGTTGGAGACTCGAGCTCCTACAATGAGCAGTTCTTC TRBJ2-1 TRBV29-1 - -
CASSPRQGADTQYF TGTGCCAGCAGCCCGCGACAGGGGGCAGATACGCAGTATTTT TRBJ2-3 TRBV7-2 - TRBD1
CASSPTSGRDTGELFF TGTGCCAGCAGCCCGACTAGCGGGAGAGACACCGGGGAGCTGTTTTTT TRBJ2-2 TRBV25-1 - TRBD2
CASSEVERTLYEQYF TGTGCCAGCAGTGAAGTCGAGCGGACCCTCTACGAGCAGTACTTC TRBJ2-7 TRBV6-1 - -
CASTPGGSGSSEQYF TGTGCCAGCACGCCTGGGGGTAGCGGGAGTTCCGAGCAGTACTTC TRBJ2-7 TRBV6-6 - TRBD2
CASSQEFGSGRAPTGELFF TGTGCCAGCAGCCAAGAATTTGGTAGCGGGAGGGCCCCCACCGGGGAGCTGTTTTTT TRBJ2-2 TRBV14 - TRBD2
CASRPYRGDEQYF TGTGCCAGCAGACCCTACCGGGGGGACGAGCAGTACTTC TRBJ2-7 TRBV7-8 - TRBD2
CASSHSYEQYF TGTGCCAGCAGTCACAGCTACGAGCAGTACTTC TRBJ2-7 TRBV28 few -
CASSLDGAGGGYNEQFF TGCGCCAGCAGCTTGGATGGGGCGGGAGGGGGCTACAATGAGCAGTTCTTC TRBJ2-1 TRBV5-1 once TRBD2
CAISGSSRVYEQYF TGTGCCATCAGTGGATCGTCCAGGGTATACGAGCAGTACTTC TRBJ2-7 TRBV10-3 - -
CASSPGTSTDTQYF TGTGCCAGCAGTCCCGGGACTTCCACAGATACGCAGTATTTT TRBJ2-3 TRBV2 - -
CASSLASGRGYEQYF TGTGCCAGCAGCTTGGCTAGCGGGAGAGGTTACGAGCAGTACTTC TRBJ2-7 TRBV5-8 - TRBD2
CASSVGLAGSSYNEQFF TGTGCCAGCAGCGTAGGACTAGCGGGATCATCCTACAATGAGCAGTTCTTC TRBJ2-1 TRBV9 few TRBD2
CASRKDRDRGEQYF TGTGCCAGCAGGAAAGACCGGGACAGGGGCGAGCAGTACTTC TRBJ2-7 TRBV6-5 - TRBD1
CASREGDTAFF TGTGCCAGTAGGGAGGGAGATACGGCTTTCTTT TRBJ1-1 TRBV19 - -
CASSLFFTNLGAFNYGYTF TGTGCCAGCAGCTTGTTCTTCACAAACTTAGGGGCCTTTAACTATGGCTACACCTTC TRBJ1-2 TRBV5-4 - -
CASRDGTGSNQPQHF TGTGCCAGCAGAGACGGGACAGGTAGTAATCAGCCCCAGCATTTT TRBJ1-5 TRBV6-5 once TRBD1
CASSPIRPNQGGELFF TGCGCCAGCAGCCCCATCCGGCCAAACCAGGGTGGGGAGCTGTTTTTT TRBJ2-2 TRBV5-1 - -
CASSPDRAGEKLFF TGTGCCAGCAGCCCGGACAGGGCAGGAGAAAAACTGTTTTTT TRBJ1-4 TRBV5-4 - TRBD1
CASSGRVGNQPQHF TGTGCCAGTAGTGGCAGGGTTGGCAATCAGCCCCAGCATTTT TRBJ1-5 TRBV19 - -